This T cell receptor beta chain was retrieved from a study of T cell repertoires in cytomegalovirus infection. Study information: TCR beta signatures that were public indicated CMV infection and matching HLA type. Study-wide points: Dominating the ex vivo response were TCR beta clonotypes that were CMV-specific and HLA-C-restricted. Accumulated public TCR beta family frequency recognized individuals carrying CMV together with the relevant HLA.

This CDR3 is 12 amino acids long. V was pared by 6 bases and J by 6 bases, with 12 bases between. Germline V gene data show CDR1 as MDHEN and CDR2 as SYDVKM. In the case of this clonotype: The antigen is not known.

TCRdb reanalysed the reads using MiXCR and keeps one entry per CDR3 protein. The sample lists 450,000 to 650,000 distinct CDR3 sequences, around a quarter seen once, with 13% in the top ten. This sequence originates from a human donor in good health (CMV status not recorded). Some clones in this sample may be carry-over from other donors' samples. The chain carries TRBV28 and TRBJ2-7, with no clear D. Sample: PBMCs. The CDR3 sequence is CASSERAREQYF. DNA of the CDR3: TGTGCCAGCAGCGAGAGAGCACGCGAGCAGTACTTC.